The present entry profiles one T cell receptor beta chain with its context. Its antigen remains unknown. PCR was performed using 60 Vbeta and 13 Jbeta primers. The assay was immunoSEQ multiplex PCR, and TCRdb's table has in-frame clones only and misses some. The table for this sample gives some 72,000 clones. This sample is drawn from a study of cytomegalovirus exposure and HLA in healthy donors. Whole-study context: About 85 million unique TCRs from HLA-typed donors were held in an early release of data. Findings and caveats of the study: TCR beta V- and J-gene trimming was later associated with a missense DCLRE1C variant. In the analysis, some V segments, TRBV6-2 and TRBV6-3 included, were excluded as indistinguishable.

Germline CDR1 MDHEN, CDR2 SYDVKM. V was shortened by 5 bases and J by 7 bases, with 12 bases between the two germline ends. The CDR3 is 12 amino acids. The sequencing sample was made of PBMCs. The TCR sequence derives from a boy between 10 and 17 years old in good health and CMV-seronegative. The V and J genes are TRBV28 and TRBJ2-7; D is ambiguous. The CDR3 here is CASSLLANEQYF. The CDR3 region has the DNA TGTGCCAGCAGTCTACTTGCCAATGAGCAGTACTTC. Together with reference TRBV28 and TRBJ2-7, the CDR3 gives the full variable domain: DVKVTQSSRYLVKRTGEKVFLECVQDMDHENMFWYRQDPGLGLRLIYFSYDVKMKEKGDIPEGYSVSREKKERFSLILESASTNQTSMYLCASSLLANEQYFGPGTRLTVT.